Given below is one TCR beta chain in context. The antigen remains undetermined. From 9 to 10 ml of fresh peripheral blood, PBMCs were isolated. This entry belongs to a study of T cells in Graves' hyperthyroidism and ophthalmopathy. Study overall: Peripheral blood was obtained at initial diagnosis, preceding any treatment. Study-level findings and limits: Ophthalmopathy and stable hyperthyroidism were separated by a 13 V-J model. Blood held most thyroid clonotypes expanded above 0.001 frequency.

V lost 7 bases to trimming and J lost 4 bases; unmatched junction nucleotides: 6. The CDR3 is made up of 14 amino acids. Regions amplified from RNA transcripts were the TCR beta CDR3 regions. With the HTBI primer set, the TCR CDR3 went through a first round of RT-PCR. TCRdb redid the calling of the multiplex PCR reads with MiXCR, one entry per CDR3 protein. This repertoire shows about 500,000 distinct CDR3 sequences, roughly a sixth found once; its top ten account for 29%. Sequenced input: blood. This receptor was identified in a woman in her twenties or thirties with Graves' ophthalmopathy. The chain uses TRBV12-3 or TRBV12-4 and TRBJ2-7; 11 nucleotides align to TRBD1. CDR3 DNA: TGTGCCAGCACTCAGGGGGACAGGGGGTACGAGCAGTACTTC. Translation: CASTQGDRGYEQYF.